The rows below give T cell receptor beta chains drawn from one sample of a study of cytomegalovirus exposure and HLA in healthy donors. Generated by immunoSEQ multiplex PCR, the TCRdb table keeps only in-frame clones and is missing some. In the table there are roughly 200,000 clones, about 82% of which are singletons. What was sequenced was PBMCs. These receptors were obtained from a man aged 30-40 years in good health and CMV-seronegative. The CDR3 runs from the conserved cysteine through the conserved F or W. D genes are given only for firm matches. Clone size, where shown, is once, few, many, or a class for clones that have expanded.

J gene: TRBJ2-7; D gene: TRBD2; V gene: TRBV7-3; clone size: -; CDR3 DNA: TGTGCCAGCAGCTTAAACTCCCGAGCGGGGGGGCTCCACGAGCAGTACTTC; CDR3 protein: CASSLNSRAGGLHEQYF
J gene: TRBJ1-1; D gene: -; V gene: TRBV2; clone size: -; CDR3 DNA: TGTGCCAGCAGTCTCCAGGGTCTCATGAACACTGAAGCTTTCTTT; CDR3 protein: CASSLQGLMNTEAFF
J gene: TRBJ2-7; D gene: -; V gene: TRBV28; clone size: -; CDR3 DNA: TGTGCCAGCAGTCCATCACAGCTACGGGAGCAGTACTTC; CDR3 protein: CASSPSQLREQYF
J gene: TRBJ1-3; D gene: -; V gene: TRBV7-8; clone size: -; CDR3 DNA: TGTGCCAGCAGCTTAGAAGGAGGGGTTGGAAACACCATATATTTT; CDR3 protein: CASSLEGGVGNTIYF
J gene: TRBJ2-7; D gene: TRBD2; V gene: TRBV27; clone size: -; CDR3 DNA: TGTGCCAGCAGTCGATCTAGCGGGGGGGCCTTCTACGAGCAGTACTTC; CDR3 protein: CASSRSSGGAFYEQYF
J gene: TRBJ2-7; D gene: -; V gene: TRBV7-9; clone size: once; CDR3 DNA: TGTGCCAGCAGCCCCCGGGGGATGGCTACAGGGGGGGACGAGCAGTACTTC; CDR3 protein: CASSPRGMATGGDEQYF
J gene: TRBJ2-3; D gene: -; V gene: TRBV7-8; clone size: -; CDR3 DNA: TGTGCCAGCAGTGAGCGGAGCAGCATAAGCACAGATACGCAGTATTTT; CDR3 protein: CASSERSSISTDTQYF
J gene: TRBJ2-1; D gene: TRBD1; V gene: TRBV28; clone size: -; CDR3 DNA: TGTGCCAGCAGTCCGCCGGAGACAGGGGTCTCGAGCAATGAGCAGTTCTTC; CDR3 protein: CASSPPETGVSSNEQFF
J gene: TRBJ2-7; D gene: TRBD1; V gene: TRBV19; clone size: -; CDR3 DNA: TGTGCCAGTAGTATAGCCGTGGGGACAGGGTTTTACGAGCAGTACTTC; CDR3 protein: CASSIAVGTGFYEQYF
J gene: TRBJ1-2; D gene: -; V gene: TRBV7-8; clone size: -; CDR3 DNA: TGTGCCAGCAGCTTAAGACAGAACTATGGCTACACCTTC; CDR3 protein: CASSLRQNYGYTF
J gene: TRBJ1-3; D gene: -; V gene: TRBV6-5; clone size: -; CDR3 DNA: TGTGCCAGCGCGAACGGAAACACCATATATTTT; CDR3 protein: CASANGNTIYF
J gene: TRBJ1-1; D gene: TRBD1; V gene: TRBV5-1; clone size: -; CDR3 DNA: TGCGCCAGCAGACGGACAGGGAACACTGAAGCTTTCTTT; CDR3 protein: CASRRTGNTEAFF
J gene: TRBJ2-2; D gene: -; V gene: TRBV6-6; clone size: once; CDR3 DNA: TGTGCCAGCAGTTCCCCGGACAGAAGCGGGGAGCTGTTTTTT; CDR3 protein: CASSSPDRSGELFF
J gene: TRBJ2-6; D gene: -; V gene: TRBV7-9; clone size: -; CDR3 DNA: TGTGCCAGCAGCTTAGTCGGTGCGTCTGGGGCCAACGTCCTGACTTTC; CDR3 protein: CASSLVGASGANVLTF
J gene: TRBJ2-7; D gene: -; V gene: TRBV27; clone size: -; CDR3 DNA: TGTGCCAGCAGTTTATCTTCCGTTCTCGGGGGACCAATCTACGAGCAGTACTTC; CDR3 protein: CASSLSSVLGGPIYEQYF
J gene: TRBJ1-1; D gene: TRBD1; V gene: TRBV6-5; clone size: few; CDR3 DNA: TGTGCCAGCAGTAGACAGGGGGCAGGCACTGAAGCTTTCTTT; CDR3 protein: CASSRQGAGTEAFF
J gene: TRBJ2-3; D gene: -; V gene: TRBV5-6; clone size: -; CDR3 DNA: TGTGCCAGCAGCTTGGTTTCTGCAGATACGCAGTATTTT; CDR3 protein: CASSLVSADTQYF
J gene: TRBJ2-7; D gene: TRBD1; V gene: TRBV6-5; clone size: -; CDR3 DNA: TGTGCCAGCGCGCAGGGGGCAGTCTACGAGCAGTACTTC; CDR3 protein: CASAQGAVYEQYF
J gene: TRBJ2-6; D gene: -; V gene: TRBV4-3; clone size: -; CDR3 DNA: TGCGCCAGCAGCCAGGACCTTGGGGCCAGCGTCCTGACTTTC; CDR3 protein: CASSQDLGASVLTF
J gene: TRBJ1-5; D gene: -; V gene: TRBV7-5; clone size: -; CDR3 DNA: TGTGCCGGGGCGGCTTTTAGGGGGCAGCATTTT; CDR3 protein: CAGAAFRGQHF
J gene: TRBJ1-1; D gene: TRBD1; V gene: TRBV6-1; clone size: few; CDR3 DNA: TGTGCCAGCGGGAGGACAGGGCGGACTGAAGCTTTCTTT; CDR3 protein: CASGRTGRTEAFF
J gene: TRBJ2-5; D gene: -; V gene: TRBV28; clone size: -; CDR3 DNA: TGTGCCAGCAGTTTGGAGGCCCAAGAGACCCAGTACTTC; CDR3 protein: CASSLEAQETQYF